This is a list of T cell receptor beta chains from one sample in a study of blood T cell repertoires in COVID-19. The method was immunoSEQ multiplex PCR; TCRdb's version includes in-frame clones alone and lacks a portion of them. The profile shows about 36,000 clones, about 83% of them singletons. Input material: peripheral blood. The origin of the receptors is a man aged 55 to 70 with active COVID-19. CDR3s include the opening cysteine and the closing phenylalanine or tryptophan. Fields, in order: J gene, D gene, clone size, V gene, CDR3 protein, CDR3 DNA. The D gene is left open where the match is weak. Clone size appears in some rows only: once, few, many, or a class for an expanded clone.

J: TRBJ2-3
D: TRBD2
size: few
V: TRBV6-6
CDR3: CASRGGDAADTQYF
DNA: TGTGCCAGCAGGGGGGGGGATGCGGCAGATACGCAGTATTTT

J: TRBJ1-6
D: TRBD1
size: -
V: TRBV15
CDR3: CATSTGQGGSPLHF
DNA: TGTGCCACCAGCACGGGACAGGGTGGATCACCCCTCCACTTT

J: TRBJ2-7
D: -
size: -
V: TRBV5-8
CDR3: CAWEDSLNEQYF
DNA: TGTGCCTGGGAAGACAGCCTTAACGAGCAGTACTTC

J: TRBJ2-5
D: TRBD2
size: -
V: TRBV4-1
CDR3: CASSQTLAGGQETQYF
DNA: TGCGCCAGCAGCCAAACACTAGCGGGGGGCCAAGAGACCCAGTACTTC

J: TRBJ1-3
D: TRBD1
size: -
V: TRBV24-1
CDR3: CATSDLRGQRNTIYF
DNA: TGTGCCACCAGTGATTTAAGGGGGCAAAGGAACACCATATATTTT

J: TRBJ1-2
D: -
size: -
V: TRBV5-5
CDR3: CASNKGAGGSNYGYTF
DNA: TGTGCCAGCAACAAAGGAGCTGGGGGGTCTAACTATGGCTACACCTTC

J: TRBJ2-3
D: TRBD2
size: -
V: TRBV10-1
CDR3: CASSSGGAFGDTQYF
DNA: TGCGCCAGCTCCAGCGGGGGGGCGTTTGGAGATACGCAGTATTTT

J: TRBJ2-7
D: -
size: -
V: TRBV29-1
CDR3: CSVVFAVSSSYEQYF
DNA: TGCAGCGTTGTTTTCGCAGTCTCCAGCTCCTACGAGCAGTACTTC

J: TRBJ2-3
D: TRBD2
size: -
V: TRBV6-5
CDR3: CASRLTSGTQYF
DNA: TGTGCCAGCAGACTAACTAGCGGGACGCAGTATTTT

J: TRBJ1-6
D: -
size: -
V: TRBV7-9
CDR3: CASSEGQGNSPLHF
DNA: TGTGCCAGCAGCGAAGGACAAGGCAATTCACCCCTCCACTTT

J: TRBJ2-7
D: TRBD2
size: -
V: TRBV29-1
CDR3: CSVDRREGGEQYF
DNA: TGCAGCGTTGACCGGCGGGAGGGGGGCGAGCAGTACTTC

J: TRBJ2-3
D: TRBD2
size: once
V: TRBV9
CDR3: CASSATSGGLTDTQYF
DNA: TGTGCCAGCAGCGCGACTAGCGGGGGGCTCACAGATACGCAGTATTTT

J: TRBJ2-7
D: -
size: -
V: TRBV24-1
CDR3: CATSSGSGQYF
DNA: TGTGCCACCTCGTCGGGTAGTGGGCAGTACTTC

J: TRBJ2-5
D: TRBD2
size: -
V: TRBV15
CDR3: CATSFSRGAEETQYF
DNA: TGTGCCACCAGCTTCTCGCGGGGGGCCGAAGAGACCCAGTACTTC

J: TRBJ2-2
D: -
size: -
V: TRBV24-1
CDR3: CATSDPGIGELFF
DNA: TGTGCCACCAGTGACCCGGGGATCGGGGAGCTGTTTTTT

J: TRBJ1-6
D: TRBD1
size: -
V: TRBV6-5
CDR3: CASRLGQGAYSPLHF
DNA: TGTGCCAGCAGACTCGGACAGGGGGCCTATTCACCCCTCCACTTT

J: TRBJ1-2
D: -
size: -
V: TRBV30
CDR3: CLGSAGGYGYTF
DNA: TGCTTGGGGTCGGCCGGGGGGTATGGCTACACCTTC

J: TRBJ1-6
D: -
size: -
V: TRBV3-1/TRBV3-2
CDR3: CASSQGPPRAGSPLHF
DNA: TGTGCCAGCAGCCAAGGACCCCCCAGGGCTGGTTCACCCCTCCACTTT

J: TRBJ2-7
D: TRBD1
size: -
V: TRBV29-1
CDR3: CSVVKWTGSYEQYF
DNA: TGCAGCGTTGTGAAATGGACAGGGTCCTACGAGCAGTACTTC

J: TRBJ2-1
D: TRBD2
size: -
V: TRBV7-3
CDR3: CASSLGASGRLDEQFF
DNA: TGTGCCAGCAGCTTAGGGGCTAGCGGGAGACTTGATGAGCAGTTCTTC

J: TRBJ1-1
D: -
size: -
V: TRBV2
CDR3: CASSQNRLTEAFF
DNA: TGTGCCAGCAGTCAGAATAGACTCACTGAAGCTTTCTTT

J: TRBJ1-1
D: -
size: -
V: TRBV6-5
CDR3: CASRSRGNTEAFF
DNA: TGTGCCAGCAGATCTAGGGGAAACACTGAAGCTTTCTTT

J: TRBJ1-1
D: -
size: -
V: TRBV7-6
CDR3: CASSRETDTEAFF
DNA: TGTGCCAGCAGTCGGGAAACGGACACTGAAGCTTTCTTT

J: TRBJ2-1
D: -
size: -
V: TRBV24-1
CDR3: CATSDGQNLFNEQFF
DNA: TGTGCCACCAGTGATGGGCAGAACCTCTTCAATGAGCAGTTCTTC

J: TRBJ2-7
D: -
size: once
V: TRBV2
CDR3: CASSERPRYEQYF
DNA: TGTGCCAGCAGTGAAAGGCCCAGGTACGAGCAGTACTTC

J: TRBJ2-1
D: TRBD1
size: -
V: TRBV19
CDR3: CASNVGQVYNEQFF
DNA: TGTGCCAGTAACGTCGGACAGGTATACAATGAGCAGTTCTTC

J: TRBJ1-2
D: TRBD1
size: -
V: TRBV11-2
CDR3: CASSLGRGTGGNYGYTF
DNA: TGTGCCAGCAGCTTAGGACGCGGGACAGGGGGCAACTATGGCTACACCTTC

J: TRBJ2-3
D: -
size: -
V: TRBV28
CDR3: CASTPSGGRGADTQYF
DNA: TGTGCCAGCACTCCCTCGGGGGGCAGGGGAGCAGATACGCAGTATTTT

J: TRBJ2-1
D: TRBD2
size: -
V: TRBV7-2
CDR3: CASSLSGGAWDEQFF
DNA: TGTGCCAGCAGCCTTAGCGGGGGGGCCTGGGATGAGCAGTTCTTC

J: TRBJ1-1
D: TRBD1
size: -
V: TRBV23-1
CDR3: CASSQSGQGRAEAFF
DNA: TGCGCCAGCAGTCAATCCGGACAGGGGCGAGCTGAAGCTTTCTTT

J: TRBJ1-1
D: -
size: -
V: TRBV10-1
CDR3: CASSDGVWGTEAFF
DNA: TGCGCCAGCAGTGACGGGGTATGGGGAACTGAAGCTTTCTTT

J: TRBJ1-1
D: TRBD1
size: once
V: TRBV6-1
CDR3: CASSEDRGKFEAFF
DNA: TGTGCCAGCAGTGAGGACAGGGGGAAATTTGAAGCTTTCTTT

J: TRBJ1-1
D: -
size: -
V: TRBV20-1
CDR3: CSARVSEAFF
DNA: TGCAGTGCTAGAGTTAGTGAAGCTTTCTTT

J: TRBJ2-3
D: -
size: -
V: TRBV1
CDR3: CTNSGRLTDTQYF
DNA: TGCACCAACAGCGGGAGGCTCACAGATACGCAGTATTTT

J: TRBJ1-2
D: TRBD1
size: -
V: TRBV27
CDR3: CASSLNGQGPNYGYTF
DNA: TGTGCCAGCAGTTTAAATGGACAGGGACCTAACTATGGCTACACCTTC

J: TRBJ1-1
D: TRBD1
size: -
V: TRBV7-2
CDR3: CASSPLVTGGEAFF
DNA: TGTGCCAGCAGCCCTTTAGTGACAGGGGGGGAAGCTTTCTTT

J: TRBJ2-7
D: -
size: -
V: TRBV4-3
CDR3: CASSQDWSGIYEQYF
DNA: TGCGCCAGCAGCCAAGATTGGTCCGGGATCTACGAGCAGTACTTC

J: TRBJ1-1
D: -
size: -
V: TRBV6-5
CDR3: CASSYGGERNTEAFF
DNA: TGTGCCAGCAGTTACGGAGGGGAGAGAAACACTGAAGCTTTCTTT

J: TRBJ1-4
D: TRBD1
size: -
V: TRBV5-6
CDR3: CASSLEGDREAEKLFF
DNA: TGTGCCAGCAGCCTGGAGGGGGACAGGGAAGCTGAAAAACTGTTTTTT

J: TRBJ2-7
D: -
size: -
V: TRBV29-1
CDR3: CSVVLYEQYF
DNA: TGCAGCGTTGTCCTATACGAGCAGTACTTC

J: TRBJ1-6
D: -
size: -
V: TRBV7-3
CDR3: CASSPGLYNSPLHF
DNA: TGTGCCAGCAGTCCCGGTCTGTATAATTCACCCCTCCACTTT

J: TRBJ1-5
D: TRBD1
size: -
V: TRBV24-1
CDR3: CATSGGGTGGPNQPQHF
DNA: TGTGCCACCAGTGGAGGGGGGACAGGGGGTCCTAATCAGCCCCAGCATTTT

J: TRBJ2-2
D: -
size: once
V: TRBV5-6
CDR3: CASSFGVGQGSTGELFF
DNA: TGTGCCAGCAGCTTCGGAGTTGGGCAGGGGTCGACCGGGGAGCTGTTTTTT

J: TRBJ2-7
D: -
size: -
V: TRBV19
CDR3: CASSEDSSRQYF
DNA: TGTGCCAGTAGTGAGGACAGCTCACGGCAGTACTTC

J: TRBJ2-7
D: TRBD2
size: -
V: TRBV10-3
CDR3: CATENSGGAYEQYF
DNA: TGTGCCACCGAAAATAGCGGGGGAGCCTACGAGCAGTACTTC

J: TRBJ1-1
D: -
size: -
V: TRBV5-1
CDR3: CASSYRDSLNTEAFF
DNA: TGCGCCAGCAGCTATCGGGACTCTCTGAACACTGAAGCTTTCTTT

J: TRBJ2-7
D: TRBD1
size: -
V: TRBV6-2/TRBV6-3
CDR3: CASSPAGTGVHEQYF
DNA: TGTGCCAGCAGCCCTGCCGGGACAGGGGTTCACGAGCAGTACTTC

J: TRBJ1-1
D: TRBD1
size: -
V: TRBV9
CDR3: CASSPTGGWTEAFF
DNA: TGTGCCAGCAGCCCCACAGGGGGTTGGACTGAAGCTTTCTTT

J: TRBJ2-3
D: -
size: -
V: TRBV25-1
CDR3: CASKKGSGTTDTQYF
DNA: TGTGCCAGCAAAAAAGGTAGCGGAACCACAGATACGCAGTATTTT

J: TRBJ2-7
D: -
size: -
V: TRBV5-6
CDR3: CASSPSKSSYEQYF
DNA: TGTGCCAGCAGCCCTAGCAAGAGCTCCTACGAGCAGTACTTC

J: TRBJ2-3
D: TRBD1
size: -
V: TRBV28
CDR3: CASSGGQGTDTQYF
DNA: TGTGCCAGCAGTGGGGGACAGGGCACAGATACGCAGTATTTT

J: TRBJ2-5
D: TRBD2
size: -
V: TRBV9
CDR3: CASNSGTSGQETQYF
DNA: TGTGCCTCAAACTCCGGGACTAGCGGTCAAGAGACCCAGTACTTC

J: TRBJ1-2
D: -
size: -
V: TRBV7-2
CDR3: CASGQGTNGYTF
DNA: TGTGCCAGCGGCCAGGGAACTAATGGCTACACCTTC

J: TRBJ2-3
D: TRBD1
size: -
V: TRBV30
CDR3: CAWSPGTGGTDTQYF
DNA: TGTGCCTGGAGTCCCGGGACAGGAGGCACAGATACGCAGTATTTT